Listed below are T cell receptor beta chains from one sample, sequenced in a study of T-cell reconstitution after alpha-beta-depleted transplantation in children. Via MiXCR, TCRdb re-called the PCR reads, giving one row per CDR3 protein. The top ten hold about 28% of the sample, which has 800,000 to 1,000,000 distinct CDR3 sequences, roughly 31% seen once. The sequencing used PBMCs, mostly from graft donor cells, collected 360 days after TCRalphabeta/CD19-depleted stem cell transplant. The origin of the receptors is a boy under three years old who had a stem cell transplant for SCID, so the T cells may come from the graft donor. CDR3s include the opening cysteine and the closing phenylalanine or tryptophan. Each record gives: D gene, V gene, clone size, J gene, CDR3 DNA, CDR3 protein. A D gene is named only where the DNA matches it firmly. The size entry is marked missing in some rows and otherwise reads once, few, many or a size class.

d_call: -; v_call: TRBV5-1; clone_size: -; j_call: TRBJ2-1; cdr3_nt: TGCGCCAGCAGCTTAGCGGCGGACCAGAGGGGTGAGCAGTTCTTC; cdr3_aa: CASSLAADQRGEQFF
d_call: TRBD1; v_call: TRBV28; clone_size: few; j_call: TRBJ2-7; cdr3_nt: TGTGCCAGCAGTTTACCCGCGACAGGGGGCTTCTACGAGCAGTACTTC; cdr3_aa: CASSLPATGGFYEQYF
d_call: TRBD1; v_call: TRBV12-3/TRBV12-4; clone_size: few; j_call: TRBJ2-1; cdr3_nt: TGTGCCAGCAGACCCACAGGGACAGGCGAAAAGAATGAGCAGTTCTTC; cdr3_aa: CASRPTGTGEKNEQFF
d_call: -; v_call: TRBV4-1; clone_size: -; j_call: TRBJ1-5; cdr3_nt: TGCGCCAGCAGCCAAGATGGAACAAAGATTAATCAGCCCCAGCATTTT; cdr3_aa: CASSQDGTKINQPQHF
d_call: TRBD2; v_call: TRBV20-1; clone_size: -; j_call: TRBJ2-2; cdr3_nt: TGCAGTGCTAGGGCCCGAATAGCGGGGGGTACCGGGGAGCTGTTTTTT; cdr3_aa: CSARARIAGGTGELFF
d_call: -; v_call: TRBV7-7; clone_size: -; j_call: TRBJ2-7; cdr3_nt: TGTGCCAGCAGCTTAGGGGGGCCCCCCCTCGAGCAGTACTTC; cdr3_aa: CASSLGGPPLEQYF
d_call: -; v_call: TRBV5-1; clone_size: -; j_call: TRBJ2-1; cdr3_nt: TGCGCCAGCAGTATAGAGGTTCCTTACAATGAGCAGTTCTTC; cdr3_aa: CASSIEVPYNEQFF
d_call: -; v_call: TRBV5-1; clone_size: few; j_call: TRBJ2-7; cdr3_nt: TGCGCCAGCAGCTTGGGGGGGCCCTCGGGCTACGAGCAGTACTTC; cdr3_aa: CASSLGGPSGYEQYF
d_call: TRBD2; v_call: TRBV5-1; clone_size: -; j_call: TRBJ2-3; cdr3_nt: TGCGCCAGCAGCTCGCTTGGCGGGGGGGCCCTGGATACGCAGTATTTT; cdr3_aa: CASSSLGGGALDTQYF
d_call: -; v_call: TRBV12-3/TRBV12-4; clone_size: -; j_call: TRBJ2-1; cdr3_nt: TGTGCCAGCAGTGCGAAACGGACTATTGGGGCTTCGGAGCAGTTCTTC; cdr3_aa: CASSAKRTIGASEQFF
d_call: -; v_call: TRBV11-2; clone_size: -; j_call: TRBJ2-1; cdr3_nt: TGTGCCAGCAGCTTACAGGGCCGCCTTGGAGGTGAGCAGTTCTTC; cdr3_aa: CASSLQGRLGGEQFF
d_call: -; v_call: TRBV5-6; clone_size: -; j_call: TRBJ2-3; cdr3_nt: TGTGCCAGCAGCTATGGATTTGGGGCTAGCACAGATACGCAGTATTTT; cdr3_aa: CASSYGFGASTDTQYF
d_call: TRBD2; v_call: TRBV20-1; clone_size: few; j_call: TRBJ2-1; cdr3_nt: TGCAGTGCCAGACGCGGGGGGGCCCTTAGTGAGCAGTTCTTC; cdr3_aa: CSARRGGALSEQFF
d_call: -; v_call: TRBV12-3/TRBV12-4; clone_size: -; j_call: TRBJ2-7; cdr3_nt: TGTGCCAGCAGTTTCGTGGGGGGGCCTAACGAGCAGTACTTC; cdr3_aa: CASSFVGGPNEQYF
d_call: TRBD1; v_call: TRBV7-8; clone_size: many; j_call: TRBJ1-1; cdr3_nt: TGTGCCAGCAGCCCACGACAGGGGGCTGGCACTGAAGCTTTCTTT; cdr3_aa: CASSPRQGAGTEAFF
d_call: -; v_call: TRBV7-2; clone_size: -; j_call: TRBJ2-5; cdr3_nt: TGTGCCAGCAGCTTGCCCGGGTTGACAGTGCAAGAGACCCAGTACTTC; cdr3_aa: CASSLPGLTVQETQYF
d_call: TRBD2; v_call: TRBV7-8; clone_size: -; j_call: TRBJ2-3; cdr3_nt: TGTGCCAGCAGCCCAGTGTATCCGGGACTAAACACAGATACGCAGTATTTT; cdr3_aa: CASSPVYPGLNTDTQYF
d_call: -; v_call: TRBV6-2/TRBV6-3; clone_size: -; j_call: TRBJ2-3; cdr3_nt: TGTGCCAGCGGCTCCGCGTGGGACCAGTATTTT; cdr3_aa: CASGSAWDQYF
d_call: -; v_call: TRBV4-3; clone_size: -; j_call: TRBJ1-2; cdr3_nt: TGCGCCAGCAGCATAGGGACAACCACGGGCTATGGCTACACCTTC; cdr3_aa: CASSIGTTTGYGYTF
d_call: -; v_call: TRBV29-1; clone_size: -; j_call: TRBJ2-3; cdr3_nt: TGCAGCGTTGAAGATATACTAGCATCTAACACAGATACGCAGTATTTT; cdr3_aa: CSVEDILASNTDTQYF
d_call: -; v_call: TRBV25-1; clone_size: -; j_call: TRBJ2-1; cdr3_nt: TGTGCCAGCAGTCGGGACCACACGTATGATGAGCAGTTCTTC; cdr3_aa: CASSRDHTYDEQFF
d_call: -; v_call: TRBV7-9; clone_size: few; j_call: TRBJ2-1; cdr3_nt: TGTGCCAGCAGCTCCGTCCGGGACGGTCCCTACAATCCGCAGTTCTTC; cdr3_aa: CASSSVRDGPYNPQFF
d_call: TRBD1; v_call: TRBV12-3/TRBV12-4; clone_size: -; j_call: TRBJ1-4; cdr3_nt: TGTGCCAGCAAACTGAGGGGCCGACAGGGGGCATCGACTAATGAAAAACTGTTTTTT; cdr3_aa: CASKLRGRQGASTNEKLFF
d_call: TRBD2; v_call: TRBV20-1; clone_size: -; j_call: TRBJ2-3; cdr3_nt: TGCAGTGCTGGGGCCCTGGGACTATCTGGCACAGATACGCAGTATTTT; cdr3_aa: CSAGALGLSGTDTQYF
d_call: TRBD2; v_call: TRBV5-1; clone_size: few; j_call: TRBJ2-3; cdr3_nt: TGCGCCAGCGATAGCGGGGGGAGCACAGATACGCAGTATTTT; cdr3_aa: CASDSGGSTDTQYF